This T cell receptor (beta chain) is from a study of CD8 T cells in ankylosing spondylitis. Study-wide results and limits: Significantly higher representation of disease-linked clones was reported for matched ankylosing spondylitis synovial fluid. Certain motif variants had earlier appeared in reactive arthritis synovial fluid and blood. Blood from ankylosing spondylitis patients appeared to carry a characteristic roughly eight-variant TCR beta motif.

This clonotype has ten or more counts. Its antigen is still unknown. Using quantitative 5'-RACE with molecular barcodes, the authors made TCR beta libraries. TCRdb reprocessed the 5' RACE reads with MiXCR, giving one entry per CDR3 protein. The sample contains 200,000 to 250,000 distinct CDR3 sequences, around a tenth of which appear only once. The CDR3 loop spans 17 amino acids. Germline CDR1 and CDR2: SGHRS and YFSETQ. The J segment lost 4 bases and the V segment lost 0 bases, leaving 11 bases of the junction unmatched. The sample taken for sequencing was blood, either unsorted or a sorted T cell fraction (not recorded which). The chain recombines TRBV5-1 with TRBJ2-5; the match to TRBD2 covers 8 bases. The origin of this receptor is a male donor with ankylosing spondylitis or in good health (not recorded which). The CDR3 DNA sequence: TGCGCCAGCAGCTTGGAGGGAAGGAGCGGGGGTGTAGAGACCCAGTACTTC. The encoded protein is CASSLEGRSGGVETQYF.